This T cell receptor beta chain derives from a study of CD8 T cells in Susac syndrome. Whole-study findings and limits: Susac syndrome CD4+ T cell repertoires showed no clonal expansion.

Reverse transcription of roughly 0.5 to 1 ug RNA was carried out with random hexamers. TCRdb fed the immunoSEQ multiplex PCR reads into MiXCR, producing one record per CDR3 protein. This sample has about 190,000 distinct CDR3 sequences, with 75% to 95% found just once. In its sample, this clonotype was seen once. No antigen is known for it. Unmatched junction bases numbered 11, after V lost 6 bases and J lost 4 bases. There are 15 residues in the CDR3. Germline CDR1 reads MNHNS; CDR2 reads SASEGT. Sequencing of TCR beta was undertaken in CD8+ and CD4+ T cells derived from blood. The receptor was isolated from a human donor with Susac syndrome. The chain employs TRBV6-1 and TRBJ2-5; 7 bases map to TRBD1. Sequencing input: CD4+ T cells from PBMCs. The CDR3 loop is CASSRRQGGSETQYF. CDR3 nucleotide sequence: TGTGCCAGCAGCCGTAGACAGGGTGGTTCAGAGACCCAGTACTTC.